This TCR beta chain was sequenced for a study of control samples from healthy donors and cancer patients. TCRdb keeps only in-frame clones here, not all; method: immunoSEQ multiplex PCR. The sample includes 400,000 to 500,000 clones, 90% seen only once; the top ten take around 6.4%. The clonotype was recovered from a middle-aged man with head and neck cancer. The sequenced sample consisted of PBMCs.

CDR3: CASSVKGSPTDTQYF. The CDR3 region has the DNA TGTGCCAGCAGCGTAAAGGGGAGTCCGACAGATACGCAGTATTTT. J is TRBJ2-3 and V is TRBV9; D could derive from TRBD1 or TRBD2 (5 bases each). This CDR3 spans 15 amino acids. V was clipped by 1 base and J by 3 bases, with 12 bases between them. Looked up from germline, CDR1 is SGDLS and CDR2 is YYNGEE.